The T cell receptor beta chain under discussion was sequenced for a study of shared clonotypes between healthy human individuals. The authors split each subset's genomic DNA evenly across several immunoSEQ plates. In the authors' workflow: For the immunoSEQ data, sequences were junction-only without quality scores, so filtering differed. Repertoires were generated with immunoSEQ multiplex PCR, while TCRdb's copy carries only in-frame clones and drops some. Clonal size and the V and J genes are those of that table, whereas D and trimming came from the DNA. The table has more than 900,000 clones, around 78% seen once; the top ten hold roughly 0.61%. Donors included only healthy HIV-negative adults lacking recent acute infections or vaccinations. Nashville, Tennessee was home to all donors, who were Caucasian adults. Trimming took off 11 bases at V and 6 bases at J, with 17 bases between the two ends. There are 13 residues in the CDR3. Germline CDR1 and CDR2: SNHLY and FYNNEI.

Sequencing was performed on memory CD4+ T cells from PBMCs. The subset here: CD45RA-negative fraction. The clonotype was recovered from a man younger than 35 in good health. Some clones in this sample may be carry-over from other donors' samples. The V gene is TRBV2, the J gene TRBJ2-1, with a weak D call TRBD2 (5 bases). CDR3 bases: TGTGCCTACAGCGGTAGAGCGCGCAATGAGCAGTTCTTC. The encoded protein is CAYSGRARNEQFF.